This T cell receptor (beta chain) derives from a study of blood T cell repertoires in COVID-19. Study at large: Samples came from the United States, Italy and Spain, spanning acute and convalescent COVID-19.

The CDR3 loop spans 16 amino acids. Unmatched junction bases numbered 8, after V lost 1 base and J lost 6 bases. The germline V gene encodes CDR1 LNHDA and CDR2 SQIVND (reference sequence). Clones were read by immunoSEQ multiplex PCR, and TCRdb kept only the in-frame ones, dropping some. The sample contains under 200,000 clones, 76% of which appear only once. The sequence was collected from a woman at least 80 years old with acute or convalescent COVID-19. The specimen was peripheral blood. The rearrangement joins TRBV19 to TRBJ1-4; 7 bases align to TRBD1. CDR3 sequence (DNA): TGTGCCAGTAGTATAGTAAACAGGGGAGACGATGAAAAACTGTTTTTT. It translates to CASSIVNRGDDEKLFF.